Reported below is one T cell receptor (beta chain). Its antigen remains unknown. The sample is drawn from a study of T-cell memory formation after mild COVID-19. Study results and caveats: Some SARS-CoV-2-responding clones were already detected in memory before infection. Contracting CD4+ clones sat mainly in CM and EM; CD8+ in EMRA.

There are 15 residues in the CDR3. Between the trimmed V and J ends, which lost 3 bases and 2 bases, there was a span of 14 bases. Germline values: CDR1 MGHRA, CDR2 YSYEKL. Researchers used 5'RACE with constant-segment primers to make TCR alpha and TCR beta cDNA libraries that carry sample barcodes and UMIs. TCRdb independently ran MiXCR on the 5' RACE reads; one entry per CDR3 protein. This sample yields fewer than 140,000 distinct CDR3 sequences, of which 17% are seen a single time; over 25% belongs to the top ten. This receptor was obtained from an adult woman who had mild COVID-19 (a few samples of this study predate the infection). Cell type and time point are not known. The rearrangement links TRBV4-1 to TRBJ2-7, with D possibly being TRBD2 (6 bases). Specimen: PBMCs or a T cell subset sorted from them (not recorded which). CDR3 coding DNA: TGCGCCAGCAGCCATCCGGGACTTTCAGCCTACGAGCAGTACTTC. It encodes CASSHPGLSAYEQYF.